Sequencing of this T cell receptor beta chain was carried out in a study of blood T cells in healthy people across ages. Notes on the study in general: PBMCs were not sorted, which prevented a conclusive comparison of naive versus antigen-experienced cells.

A second PCR, run for 7 to 11 cycles, used a sample-barcoded 5' primer plus a J-beta primer mix. MiXCR, run by TCRdb on the 5' RACE reads, gives a single entry per CDR3 protein. Found here are 270,000 or so distinct CDR3 sequences, around 29% of them singletons; the top ten hold 29%. This clonotype turned up a few times. Its matching antigen is unknown. The CDR3 length is 16 residues. V lost 3 bases, J lost 7 bases, and 19 bases lay in between. Germline V lookup: CDR1 SGHDT, CDR2 YYEEEE. The receptor was derived from a woman aged 70-85 years in good health. The source material was blood. The rearrangement uses TRBV5-6 and TRBJ1-4; D remains ambiguous. CDR3 protein: CASSSNRGSGREKLFF. DNA of the CDR3: TGTGCCAGCAGCTCGAACCGGGGTTCGGGCCGTGAAAAACTGTTTTTT.